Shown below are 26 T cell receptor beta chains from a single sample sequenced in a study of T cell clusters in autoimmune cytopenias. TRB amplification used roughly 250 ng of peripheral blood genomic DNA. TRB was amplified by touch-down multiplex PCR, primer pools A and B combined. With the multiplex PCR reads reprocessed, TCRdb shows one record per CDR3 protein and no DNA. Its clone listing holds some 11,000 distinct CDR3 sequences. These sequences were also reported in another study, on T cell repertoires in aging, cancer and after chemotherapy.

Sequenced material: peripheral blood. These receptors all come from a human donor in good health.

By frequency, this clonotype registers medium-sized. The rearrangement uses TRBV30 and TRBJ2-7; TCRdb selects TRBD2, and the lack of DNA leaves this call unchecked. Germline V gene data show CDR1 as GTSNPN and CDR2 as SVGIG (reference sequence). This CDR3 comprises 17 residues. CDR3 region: CAWSPPPRLAATYEQYF.

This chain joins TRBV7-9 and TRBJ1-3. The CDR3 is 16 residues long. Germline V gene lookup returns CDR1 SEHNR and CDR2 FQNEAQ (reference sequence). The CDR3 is CASSPRLGLSGNTIYF.

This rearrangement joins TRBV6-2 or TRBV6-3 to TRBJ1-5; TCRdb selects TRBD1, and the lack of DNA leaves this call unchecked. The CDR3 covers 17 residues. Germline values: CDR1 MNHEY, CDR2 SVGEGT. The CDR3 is CASSSNTGLGSNQPQHF.

CDR3 in amino acids: CASSEASGGAFEQFF. The rearrangement uses TRBV6-5 and TRBJ2-1; TCRdb's D call of TRBD2 is untestable without DNA. The CDR3 totals 15 residues. CDR1 is MNHEY and CDR2 is SVGAGI in the germline V gene.

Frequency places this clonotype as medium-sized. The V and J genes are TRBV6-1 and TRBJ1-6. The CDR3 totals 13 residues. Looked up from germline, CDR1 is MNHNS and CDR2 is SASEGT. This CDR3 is CASIFQFNSPLHF.

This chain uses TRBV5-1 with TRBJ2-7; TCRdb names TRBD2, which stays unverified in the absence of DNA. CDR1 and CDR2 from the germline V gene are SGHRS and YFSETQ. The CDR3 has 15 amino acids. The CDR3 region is CASSFGSQTAGEQYF.

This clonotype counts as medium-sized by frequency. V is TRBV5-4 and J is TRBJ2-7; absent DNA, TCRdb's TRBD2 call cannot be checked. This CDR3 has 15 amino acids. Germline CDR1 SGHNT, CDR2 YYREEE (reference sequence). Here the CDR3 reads CASRLTGRPPHEQYF.

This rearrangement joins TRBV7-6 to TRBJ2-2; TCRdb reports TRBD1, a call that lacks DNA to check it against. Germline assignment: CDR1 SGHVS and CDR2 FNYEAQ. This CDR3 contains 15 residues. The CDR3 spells CASSPGQGSVGELFF.

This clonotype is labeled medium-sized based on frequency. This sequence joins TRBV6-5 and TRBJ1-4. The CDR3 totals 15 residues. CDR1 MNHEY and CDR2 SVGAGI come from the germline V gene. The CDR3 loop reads CASSYSQGGVEKLFF.

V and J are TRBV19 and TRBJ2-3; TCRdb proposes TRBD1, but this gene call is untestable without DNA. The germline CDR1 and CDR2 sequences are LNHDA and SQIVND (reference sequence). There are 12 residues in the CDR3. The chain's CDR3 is CASGTSTDTQYF.

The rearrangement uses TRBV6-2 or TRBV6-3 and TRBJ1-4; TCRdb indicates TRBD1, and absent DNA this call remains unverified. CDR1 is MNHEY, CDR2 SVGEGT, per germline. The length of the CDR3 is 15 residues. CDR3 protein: CASRLRVIGGEKLFF.

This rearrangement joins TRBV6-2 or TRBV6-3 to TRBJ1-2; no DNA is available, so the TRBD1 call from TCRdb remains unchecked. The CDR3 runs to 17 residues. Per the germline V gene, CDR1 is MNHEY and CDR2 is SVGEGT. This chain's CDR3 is CASSYNEGGVMAYGYTF.

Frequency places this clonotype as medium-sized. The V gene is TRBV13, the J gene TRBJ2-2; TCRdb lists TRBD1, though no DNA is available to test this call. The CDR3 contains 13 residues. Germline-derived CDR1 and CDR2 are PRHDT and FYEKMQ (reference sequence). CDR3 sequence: CASSQTGPGELFF.

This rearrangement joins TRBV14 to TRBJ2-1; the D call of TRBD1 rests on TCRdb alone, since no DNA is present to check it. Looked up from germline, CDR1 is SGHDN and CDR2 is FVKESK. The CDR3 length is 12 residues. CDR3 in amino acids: CASAGEYNEQFF.

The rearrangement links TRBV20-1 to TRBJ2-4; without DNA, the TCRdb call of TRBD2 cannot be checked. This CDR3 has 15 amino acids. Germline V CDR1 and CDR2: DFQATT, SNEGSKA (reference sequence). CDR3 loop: CSARVRRGAKNIQYF.

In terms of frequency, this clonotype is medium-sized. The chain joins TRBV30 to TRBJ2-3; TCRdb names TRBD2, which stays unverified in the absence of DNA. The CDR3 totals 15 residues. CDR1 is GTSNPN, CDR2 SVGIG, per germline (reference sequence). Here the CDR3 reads CAWSGLAGATDTQYF.

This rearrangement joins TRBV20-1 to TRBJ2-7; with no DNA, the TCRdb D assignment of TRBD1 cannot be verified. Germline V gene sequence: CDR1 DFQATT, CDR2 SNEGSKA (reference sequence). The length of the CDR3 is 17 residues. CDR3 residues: CSARDPSSGGMNYEQYF.

CDR3 amino acids: CASSLGDPSTDTQYF. The rearrangement uses TRBV27 and TRBJ2-3; lacking DNA, the TRBD1 call made by TCRdb goes unchecked. Germline V gene sequence: CDR1 MNHEY, CDR2 SMNVEV (reference sequence). This CDR3 spans 15 amino acids.

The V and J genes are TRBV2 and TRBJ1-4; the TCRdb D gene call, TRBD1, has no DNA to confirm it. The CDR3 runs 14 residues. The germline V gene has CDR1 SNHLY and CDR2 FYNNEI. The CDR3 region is CASSENRINEKLFF. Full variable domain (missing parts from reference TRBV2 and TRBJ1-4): EPEVTQTPSHQVTQMGQEVILRCVPISNHLYFYWYRQILGQKVEFLVSFYNNEISEKSEIFDDQFSVERPDGSNFTLKIRSTKLEDSAMYFCASSENRINEKLFFGSGTQLSVL.

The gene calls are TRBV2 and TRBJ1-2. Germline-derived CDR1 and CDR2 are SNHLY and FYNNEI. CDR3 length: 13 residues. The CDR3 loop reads CASWTESNYGYTF.

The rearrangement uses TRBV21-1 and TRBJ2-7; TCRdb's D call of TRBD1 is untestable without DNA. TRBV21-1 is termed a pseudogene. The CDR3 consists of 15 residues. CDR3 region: CASSNWTGGRYEQYF.

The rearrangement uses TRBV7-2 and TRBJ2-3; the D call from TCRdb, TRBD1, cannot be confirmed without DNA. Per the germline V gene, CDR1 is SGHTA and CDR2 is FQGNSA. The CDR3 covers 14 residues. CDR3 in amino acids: CASSLGGGPDTQYF.

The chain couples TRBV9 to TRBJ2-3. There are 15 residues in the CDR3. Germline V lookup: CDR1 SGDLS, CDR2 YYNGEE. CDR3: CASNSERVSTDTQYF.

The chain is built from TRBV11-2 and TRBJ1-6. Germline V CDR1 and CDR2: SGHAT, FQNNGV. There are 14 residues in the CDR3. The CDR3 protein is CASSLEASVSPLHF.

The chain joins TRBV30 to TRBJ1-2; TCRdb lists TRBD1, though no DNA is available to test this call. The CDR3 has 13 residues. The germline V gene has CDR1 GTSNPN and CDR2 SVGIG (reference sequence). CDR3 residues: CAWRRTFNYGYTF.

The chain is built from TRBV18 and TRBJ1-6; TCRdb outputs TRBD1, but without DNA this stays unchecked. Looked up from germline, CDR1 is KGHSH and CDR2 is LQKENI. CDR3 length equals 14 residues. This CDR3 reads CASSPQTGNSPLHF.